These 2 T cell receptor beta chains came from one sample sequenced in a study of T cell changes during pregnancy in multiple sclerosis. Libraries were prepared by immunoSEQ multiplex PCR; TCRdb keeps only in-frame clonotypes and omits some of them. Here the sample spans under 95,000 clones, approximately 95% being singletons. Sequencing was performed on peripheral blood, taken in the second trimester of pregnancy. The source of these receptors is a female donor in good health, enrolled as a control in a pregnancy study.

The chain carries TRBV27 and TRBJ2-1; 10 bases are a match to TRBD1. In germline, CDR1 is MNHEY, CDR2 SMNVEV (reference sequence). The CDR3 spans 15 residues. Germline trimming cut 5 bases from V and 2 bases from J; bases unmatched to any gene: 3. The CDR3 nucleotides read TGTGCCAGCAGTCCCGGGACAGGGGCCTACAATGAGCAGTTCTTC. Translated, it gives CASSPGTGAYNEQFF.

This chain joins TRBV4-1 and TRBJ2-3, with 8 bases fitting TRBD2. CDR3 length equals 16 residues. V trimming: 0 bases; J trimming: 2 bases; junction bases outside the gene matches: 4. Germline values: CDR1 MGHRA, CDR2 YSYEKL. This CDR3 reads CASSQEWTSITDTQYF. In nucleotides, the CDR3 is TGCGCCAGCAGCCAAGAATGGACTAGCATCACAGATACGCAGTATTTT.